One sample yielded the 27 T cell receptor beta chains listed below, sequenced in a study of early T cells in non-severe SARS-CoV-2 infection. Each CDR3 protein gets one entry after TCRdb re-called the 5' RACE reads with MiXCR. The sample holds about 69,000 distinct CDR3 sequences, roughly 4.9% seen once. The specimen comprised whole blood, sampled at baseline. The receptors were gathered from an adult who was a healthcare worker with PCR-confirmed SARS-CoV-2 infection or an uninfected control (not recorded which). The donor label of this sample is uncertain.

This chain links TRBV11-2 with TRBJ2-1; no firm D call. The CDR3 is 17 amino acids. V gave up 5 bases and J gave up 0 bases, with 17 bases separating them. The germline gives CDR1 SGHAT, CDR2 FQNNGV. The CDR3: CASSPGPGESSYNEQFF. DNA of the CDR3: TGTGCCAGCAGCCCTGGGCCAGGAGAGAGCTCCTACAATGAGCAGTTCTTC.

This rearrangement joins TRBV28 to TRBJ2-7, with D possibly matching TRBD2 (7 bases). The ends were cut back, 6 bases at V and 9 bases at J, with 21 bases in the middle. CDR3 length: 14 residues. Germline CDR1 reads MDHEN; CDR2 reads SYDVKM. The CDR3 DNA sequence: TGTGCCAGCAGCGCGGGGGCCCCTACCTACTGGCAGTACTTC. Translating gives CASSAGAPTYWQYF.

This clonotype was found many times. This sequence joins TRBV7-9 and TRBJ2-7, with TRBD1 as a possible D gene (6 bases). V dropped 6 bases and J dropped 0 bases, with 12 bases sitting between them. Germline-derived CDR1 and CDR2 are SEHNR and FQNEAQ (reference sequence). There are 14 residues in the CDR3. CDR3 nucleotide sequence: TGTGCCAGCAGTAGGGACATTGACTCCTACGAGCAGTACTTC. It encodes CASSRDIDSYEQYF.

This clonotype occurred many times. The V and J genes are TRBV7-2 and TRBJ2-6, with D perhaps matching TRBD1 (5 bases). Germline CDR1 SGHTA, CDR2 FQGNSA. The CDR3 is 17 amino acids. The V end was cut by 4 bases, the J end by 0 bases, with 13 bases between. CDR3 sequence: CASSSSRALSGANVLTF. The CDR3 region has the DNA TGTGCCAGCAGCTCGAGCAGGGCCCTCTCTGGGGCCAACGTCCTGACTTTC. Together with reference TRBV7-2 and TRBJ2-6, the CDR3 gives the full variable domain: GAGVSQSPSNKVTEKGKDVELRCDPISGHTALYWYRQSLGQGLEFLIYFQGNSAPDKSGLPSDRFSAERTGGSVSTLTIQRTQQEDSAVYLCASSSSRALSGANVLTFGAGSRLTVL.

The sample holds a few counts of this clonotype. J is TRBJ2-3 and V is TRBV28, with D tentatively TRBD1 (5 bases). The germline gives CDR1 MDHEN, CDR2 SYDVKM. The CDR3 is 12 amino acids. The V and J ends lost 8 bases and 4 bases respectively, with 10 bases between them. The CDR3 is CASFAGPDTQYF. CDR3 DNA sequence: TGTGCCAGCTTTGCAGGGCCAGATACGCAGTATTTT.

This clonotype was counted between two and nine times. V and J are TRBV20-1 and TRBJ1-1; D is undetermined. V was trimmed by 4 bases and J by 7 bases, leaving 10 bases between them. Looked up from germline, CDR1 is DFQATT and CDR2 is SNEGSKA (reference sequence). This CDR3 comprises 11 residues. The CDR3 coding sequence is TGCAGTGCTACCCTAAAAGATGAAGCTTTCTTT. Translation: CSATLKDEAFF.

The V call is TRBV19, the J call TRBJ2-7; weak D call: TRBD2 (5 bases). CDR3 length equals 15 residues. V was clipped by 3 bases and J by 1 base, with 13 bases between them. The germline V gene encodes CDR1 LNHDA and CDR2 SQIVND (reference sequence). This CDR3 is CASSISGSRSYEQYF. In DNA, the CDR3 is TGTGCCAGTAGTATCAGCGGCAGCAGATCCTACGAGCAGTACTTC.

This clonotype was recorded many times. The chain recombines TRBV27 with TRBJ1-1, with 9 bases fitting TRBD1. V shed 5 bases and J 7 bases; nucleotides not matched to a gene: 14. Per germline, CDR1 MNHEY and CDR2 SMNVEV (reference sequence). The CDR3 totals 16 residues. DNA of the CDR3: TGTGCCAGCAGTCGTACCCGGGACAGGGTTAGTGGTGAAGCTTTCTTT. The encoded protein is CASSRTRDRVSGEAFF.

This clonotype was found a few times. CDR3 in DNA: TGTGCCAGCAGTTACTCGAAATCGGGGACTGAAGCTTTCTTT. Its protein product is CASSYSKSGTEAFF. The chain uses TRBV6-5 and TRBJ1-1, with D hard to call. Germline V CDR1 and CDR2: MNHEY, SVGAGI. The CDR3 is 14 amino acids. V shed 0 bases and J shed 5 bases, with 10 bases lying between them.

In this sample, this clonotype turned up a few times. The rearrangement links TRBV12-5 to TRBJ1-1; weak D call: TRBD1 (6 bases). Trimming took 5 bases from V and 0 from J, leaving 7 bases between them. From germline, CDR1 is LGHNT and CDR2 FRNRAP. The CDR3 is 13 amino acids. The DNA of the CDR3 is TGTGCTAGTGGTCAGGGGATGAACACTGAAGCTTTCTTT. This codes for CASGQGMNTEAFF.

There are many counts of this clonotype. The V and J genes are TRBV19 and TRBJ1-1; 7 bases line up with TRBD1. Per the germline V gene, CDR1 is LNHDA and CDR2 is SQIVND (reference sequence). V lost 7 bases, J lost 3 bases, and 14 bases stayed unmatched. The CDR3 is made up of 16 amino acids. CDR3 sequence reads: CASNNERGPRDTEAFF. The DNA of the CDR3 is TGTGCCAGTAACAACGAAAGGGGGCCGAGGGACACTGAAGCTTTCTTT.

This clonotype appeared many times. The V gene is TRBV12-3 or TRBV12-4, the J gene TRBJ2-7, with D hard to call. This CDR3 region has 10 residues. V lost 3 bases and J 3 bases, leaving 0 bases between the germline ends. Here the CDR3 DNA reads TGTGCCAGCAGTTTCTACGAGCAGTACTTC. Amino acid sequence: CASSFYEQYF.

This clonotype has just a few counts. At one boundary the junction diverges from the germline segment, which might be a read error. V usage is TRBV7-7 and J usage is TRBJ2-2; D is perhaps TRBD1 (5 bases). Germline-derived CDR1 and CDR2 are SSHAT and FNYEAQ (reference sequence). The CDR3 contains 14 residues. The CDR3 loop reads CASSPRVNTGELFF. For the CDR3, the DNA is TGTGCTAGCAGCCCCAGGGTGAACACCGGGGAGCTGTTTTTT.

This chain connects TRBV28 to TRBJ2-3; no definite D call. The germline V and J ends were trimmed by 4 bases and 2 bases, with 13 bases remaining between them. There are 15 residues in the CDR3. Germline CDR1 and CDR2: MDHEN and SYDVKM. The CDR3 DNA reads TGTGCCAGCAGTTCCCCCTCGGCGATCACAGATACGCAGTATTTT. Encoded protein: CASSSPSAITDTQYF.

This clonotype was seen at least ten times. The CDR3 loop reads CASSQVETSPQPQHF. DNA for the CDR3: TGTGCCAGCAGCCAAGTGGAGACGTCACCTCAGCCCCAGCATTTT. This chain joins TRBV4-2 and TRBJ1-5, with unresolved D. Per the germline V gene, CDR1 is LGHNA and CDR2 is YNFKEQ. Trimming stripped 1 base from V and 6 bases from J, with 13 bases between. The CDR3 consists of 15 residues.

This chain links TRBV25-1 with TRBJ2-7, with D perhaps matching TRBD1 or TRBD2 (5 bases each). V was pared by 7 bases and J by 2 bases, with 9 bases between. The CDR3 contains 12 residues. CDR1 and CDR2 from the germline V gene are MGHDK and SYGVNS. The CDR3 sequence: CASTGTTYEQYF. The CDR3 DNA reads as TGTGCCAGCACCGGGACCACCTACGAGCAGTACTTC.

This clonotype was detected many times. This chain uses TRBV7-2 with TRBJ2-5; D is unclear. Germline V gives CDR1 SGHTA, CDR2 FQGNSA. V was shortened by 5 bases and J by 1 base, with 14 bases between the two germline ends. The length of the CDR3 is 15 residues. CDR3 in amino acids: CASSPHYSPQETQYF. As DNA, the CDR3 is TGTGCCAGCAGCCCCCACTATTCGCCCCAAGAGACCCAGTACTTC.

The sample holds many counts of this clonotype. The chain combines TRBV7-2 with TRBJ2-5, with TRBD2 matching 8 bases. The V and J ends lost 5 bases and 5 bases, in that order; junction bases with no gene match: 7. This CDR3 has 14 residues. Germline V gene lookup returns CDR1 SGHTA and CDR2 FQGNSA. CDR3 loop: CASSPGGVVETQYF. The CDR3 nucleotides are TGTGCCAGCAGCCCGGGAGGGGTGGTGGAGACCCAGTACTTC.

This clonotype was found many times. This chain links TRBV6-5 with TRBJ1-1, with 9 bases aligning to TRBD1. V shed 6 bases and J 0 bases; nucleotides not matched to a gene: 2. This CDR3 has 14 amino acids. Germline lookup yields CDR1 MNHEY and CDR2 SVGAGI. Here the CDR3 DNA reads TGTGCCAGCAGGGGGACAGGGTTGAACACTGAAGCTTTCTTT. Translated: CASRGTGLNTEAFF.

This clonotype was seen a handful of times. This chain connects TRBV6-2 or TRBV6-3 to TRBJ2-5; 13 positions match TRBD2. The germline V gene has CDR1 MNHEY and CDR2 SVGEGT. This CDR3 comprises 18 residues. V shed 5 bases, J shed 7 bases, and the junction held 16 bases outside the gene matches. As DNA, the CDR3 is TGTGCCAGCAGTCCTCCTCCCGGACTAGCGGGGGAGGTTTGGACCCAGTACTTC. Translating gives CASSPPPGLAGEVWTQYF.

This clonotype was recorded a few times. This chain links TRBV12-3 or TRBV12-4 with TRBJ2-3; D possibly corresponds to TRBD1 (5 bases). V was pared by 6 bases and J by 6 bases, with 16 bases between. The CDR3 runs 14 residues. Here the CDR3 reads CASSLFLGVDTQYF. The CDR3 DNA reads TGTGCCAGCAGCCTGTTCTTAGGGGTGGATACGCAGTATTTT.

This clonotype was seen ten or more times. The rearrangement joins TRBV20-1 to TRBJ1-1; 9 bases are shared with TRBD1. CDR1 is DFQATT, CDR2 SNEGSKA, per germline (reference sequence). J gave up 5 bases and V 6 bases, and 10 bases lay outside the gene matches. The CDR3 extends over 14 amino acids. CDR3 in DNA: TGCAGTGCACCCCGACAGGGGGTTTGGACTGAAGCTTTCTTT. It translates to CSAPRQGVWTEAFF.

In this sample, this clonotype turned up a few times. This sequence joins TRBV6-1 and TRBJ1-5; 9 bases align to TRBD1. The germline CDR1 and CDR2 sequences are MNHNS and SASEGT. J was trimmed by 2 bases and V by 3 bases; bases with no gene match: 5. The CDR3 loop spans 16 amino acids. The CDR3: CASSEGQGSGNQPQHF. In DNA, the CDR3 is TGTGCCAGCAGTGAGGGACAGGGCTCGGGCAATCAGCCCCAGCATTTT.

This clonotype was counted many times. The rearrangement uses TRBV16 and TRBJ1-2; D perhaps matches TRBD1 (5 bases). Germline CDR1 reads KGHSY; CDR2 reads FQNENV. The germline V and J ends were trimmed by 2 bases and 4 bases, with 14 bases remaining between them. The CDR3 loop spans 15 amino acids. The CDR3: CASSQGGQGFYGYTF. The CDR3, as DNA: TGTGCCAGCAGCCAAGGTGGTCAGGGCTTCTATGGCTACACCTTC.

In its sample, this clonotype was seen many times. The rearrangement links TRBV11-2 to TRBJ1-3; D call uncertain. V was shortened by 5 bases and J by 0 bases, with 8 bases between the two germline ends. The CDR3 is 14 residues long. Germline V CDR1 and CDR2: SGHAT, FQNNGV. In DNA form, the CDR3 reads TGTGCCAGCAGCGTCAGCGTCTCTGGAAACACCATATATTTT. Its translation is CASSVSVSGNTIYF.

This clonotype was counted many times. CDR3 nucleotide sequence: TGTGCCACCAGTGTCCCGCGGGGTAGCGGGGGGACAGATACGCAGTATTTT. As protein: CATSVPRGSGGTDTQYF. The gene calls are TRBV24-1 and TRBJ2-3; 10 bases are a match to TRBD2. From germline, CDR1 is KGHDR and CDR2 SFDVKD. The junction had 10 bases not matched to a gene; V was cut back by 5 bases and J by 3 bases. CDR3 size: 17 residues.

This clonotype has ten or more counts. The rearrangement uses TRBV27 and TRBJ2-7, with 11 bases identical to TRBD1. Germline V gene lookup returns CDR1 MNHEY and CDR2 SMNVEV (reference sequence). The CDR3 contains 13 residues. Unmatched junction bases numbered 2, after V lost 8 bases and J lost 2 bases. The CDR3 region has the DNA TGTGCCAGCGGACAGGGGGCGCCCTACGAGCAGTACTTC. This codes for CASGQGAPYEQYF.